Listed here is a single T cell receptor beta chain. The data derive from a study of blood T cell repertoires in COVID-19. Study overall: Samples came from the United States, Italy and Spain, spanning acute and convalescent COVID-19.

Measured with immunoSEQ multiplex PCR; TCRdb has only the in-frame clones, and not every one. The sample consists of 200,000 to 300,000 clones, approximately 82% of them appearing once. This receptor was taken from a man aged 30-40 years who had recovered from COVID-19. Sequencing input: peripheral blood.

The CDR3 DNA reads as TGTGCCAGCAGCTCCCAGGGAGGGGACTATGGCTACACCTTC. This gives the protein CASSSQGGDYGYTF. The gene calls are TRBV7-9 and TRBJ1-2, with D perhaps TRBD1 (5 bases). The germline V gene encodes CDR1 SEHNR and CDR2 FQNEAQ (reference sequence). The V end lost 4 bases, the J end lost 3 bases, and 12 bases lay between the germline ends. This CDR3 comprises 14 residues.